Following are 24 T cell receptor beta chains from one sample sequenced in a study of identical twins. One entry per CDR3 protein, called by TCRdb with MiXCR from the 5' RACE reads. The sample has over 600,000 distinct CDR3 sequences, over 20% seen once. These records were also assigned to another study, of T cells expressing NK-cell markers.

The sample taken for sequencing was PBMCs. Source of these receptors: a woman younger than 35 in good health.

The J gene is TRBJ2-5, the V gene TRBV7-3; TRBD2 matches at 8 bases. CDR1 is SGHTA and CDR2 is FQGTGA in the germline V gene. With V trimmed by 0 bases and J by 5 bases, 5 bases remained unmatched. The CDR3 covers 15 residues. CDR3: CASSLTRGGPETQYF. The CDR3 nucleotides read TGTGCCAGCAGCTTAACTCGGGGGGGCCCCGAGACCCAGTACTTC.

This clonotype has only a few counts. The CDR3 nucleotides read TGTGCCATCAGTAGGGAGGATCAGCCCCAGCATTTT. Amino acid sequence: CAISREDQPQHF. This chain uses TRBV10-3 with TRBJ1-5; unclear D gene. The CDR3 length is 12 residues. V lost 5 bases and J 5 bases, leaving 7 bases between the germline ends. The germline V gene has CDR1 ENHRY and CDR2 SYGVKD.

This sequence joins TRBV12-3 or TRBV12-4 and TRBJ2-1; TRBD2 matches 8 bases. This CDR3 has 14 amino acids. Unmatched junction bases numbered 6, after V lost 8 bases and J lost 3 bases. Written as DNA, the CDR3 is TGTGCCAGCCGTAGCGGGAAGAACTACAATGAGCAGTTCTTC. Its translation is CASRSGKNYNEQFF.

The CDR3, as DNA: TGCAGTGCGCTCAGGGTCACCTACAATGAGCAGTTCTTC. Its translation is CSALRVTYNEQFF. The V gene is TRBV20-1, the J gene TRBJ2-1, with D possibly TRBD1 on 5 matching bases. In germline, CDR1 is DFQATT, CDR2 SNEGSKA (reference sequence). CDR3 size: 13 residues. The germline V and J ends were trimmed by 6 bases and 2 bases, with 11 bases remaining between them.

The rearrangement uses TRBV11-2 and TRBJ2-1; 8 bases agree with TRBD2. J was trimmed by 8 bases and V by 2 bases; bases with no gene match: 11. Germline CDR1 SGHAT, CDR2 FQNNGV. There are 16 residues in the CDR3. As DNA, the CDR3 is TGTGCCAGCAGCTTAATAGAACAAGCGGGAGCCGATGAGCAGTTCTTC. Translated: CASSLIEQAGADEQFF. Based on the CDR3 plus reference TRBV11-2 and TRBJ2-1, the full variable domain is EAGVAQSPRYKIIEKRQSVAFWCNPISGHATLYWYQQILGQGPKLLIQFQNNGVVDDSQLPKDRFSAERLKGVDSTLKIQPAKLEDSAVYLCASSLIEQAGADEQFFGPGTRLTVL.

The chain uses TRBV5-6 and TRBJ2-7; D is possibly TRBD2 (5 bases). Germline V gene sequence: CDR1 SGHDT, CDR2 YYEEEE. The V end was cut by 4 bases, the J end by 7 bases, with 15 bases between. The CDR3 has 13 residues. The DNA for the CDR3 is TGTGCCAGCAGCCGAGGGCCGGGGTGGGAGCAGTACTTC. This codes for CASSRGPGWEQYF.

The chain couples TRBV12-3 or TRBV12-4 to TRBJ2-3, with 10 positions matching TRBD2. This CDR3 is built from 15 residues. J gave up 2 bases and V 7 bases, and 6 bases lay outside the gene matches. CDR3 amino acids: CASTYSGRATDTQYF. CDR3 coding DNA: TGTGCCAGCACCTACAGCGGGAGGGCCACAGATACGCAGTATTTT.

This clonotype was seen only a few times. The chain couples TRBV11-2 to TRBJ2-1; 9 bases match TRBD2. Trimming at V came to 4 bases and at J to 5 bases, leaving 9 bases not matched to a gene. Germline V gene sequence: CDR1 SGHAT, CDR2 FQNNGV. The CDR3 runs to 16 residues. CDR3 in amino acids: CASSSPLAGTNNEQFF. DNA of the CDR3: TGTGCCAGCAGCTCCCCCCTAGCGGGGACGAACAATGAGCAGTTCTTC.

The V gene is TRBV20-1, the J gene TRBJ2-1; D is perhaps TRBD1 (5 bases). Trimming shortened V by 3 bases and J by 2 bases, and 11 bases separated the two germline ends. In germline, CDR1 is DFQATT, CDR2 SNEGSKA (reference sequence). The CDR3 consists of 14 residues. The CDR3 sequence is CSASSLGAYNEQFF. The CDR3 DNA follows: TGCAGTGCTAGTTCCTTAGGGGCCTACAATGAGCAGTTCTTC.

This clonotype was seen a handful of times. V usage is TRBV9 and J usage is TRBJ2-4, with D possibly being TRBD2 (6 bases). The germline CDR1 and CDR2 sequences are SGDLS and YYNGEE. The CDR3 totals 13 residues. Trimming stripped 4 bases from V and 13 bases from J, with 18 bases between. This CDR3 reads CASSPGVHPGQYF. The CDR3 nucleotides read TGTGCCAGCAGCCCGGGGGTGCACCCCGGACAGTACTTC.

This CDR3 is CASSVQGPQGEQFF. The CDR3 DNA follows: TGTGCCAGCAGCGTCCAAGGCCCCCAGGGTGAGCAGTTCTTC. V and J are TRBV9 and TRBJ2-1, with a tentative D call TRBD1 (5 bases). V was cut by 2 bases and J by 9 bases, with 15 bases left in between. The CDR3 is 14 residues long. Per germline, CDR1 SGDLS and CDR2 YYNGEE. The variable domain in full, with the rest retrieved from reference TRBV9 and TRBJ2-1, is DSGVTQTPKHLITATGQRVTLRCSPRSGDLSVYWYQQSLDQGLQFLIQYYNGEERAKGNILERFSAQQFPDLHSELNLSSLELGDSALYFCASSVQGPQGEQFFGPGTRLTVL.

The rearrangement joins TRBV7-9 to TRBJ2-3, with D perhaps TRBD1 or TRBD2 (6 bases each). The ends were cut back, 3 bases at V and 9 bases at J, with 19 bases in the middle. This CDR3 has 15 residues. The germline V gene encodes CDR1 SEHNR and CDR2 FQNEAQ (reference sequence). The CDR3 sequence: CASSFPDLGGRTQYF. CDR3 bases: TGTGCCAGCAGCTTCCCCGATTTGGGGGGCCGGACGCAGTATTTT.

The chain carries TRBV24-1 and TRBJ2-1; D gene ambiguous. V was pared by 2 bases and J by 7 bases, with 8 bases between. The germline V gene has CDR1 KGHDR and CDR2 SFDVKD. This CDR3 has 13 residues. CDR3 in DNA: TGTGCCACCAGTGATTCTAGGGCTAATGAGCAGTTCTTC. This codes for CATSDSRANEQFF.

This clonotype turned up a few times. The gene calls are TRBV25-1 and TRBJ2-1; D perhaps matches TRBD2 (6 bases). With 4 bases removed from V and 9 bases from J, the gap between germline ends came to 13 bases. CDR1 MGHDK and CDR2 SYGVNS come from the germline V gene. The CDR3 has 13 residues. DNA of the CDR3: TGTGCCAGCAGTGCCCTCCTGCGGGGTGAGCAGTTCTTC. Translated, it gives CASSALLRGEQFF. Full variable domain (rest looked up from reference TRBV25-1 and TRBJ2-1): EADIYQTPRYLVIGTGKKITLECSQTMGHDKMYWYQQDPGMELHLIHYSYGVNSTEKGDLSSESTVSRIRTEHFPLTLESARPSHTSQYLCASSALLRGEQFFGPGTRLTVL.

The chain recombines TRBV3-1 with TRBJ2-7, with 10 positions matching TRBD2. CDR1 and CDR2 (germline): LGHDT, YNNKEL (reference sequence). V lost 2 bases and J lost 0; bases outside the gene matches: 4. CDR3 length: 16 amino acids. The CDR3 sequence: CASSQFSGGASYEQYF. The CDR3, as DNA: TGTGCCAGCAGCCAATTCAGCGGGGGGGCCTCCTACGAGCAGTACTTC.

This clonotype was seen only a few times. The chain combines TRBV29-1 with TRBJ1-1, with a weak D call TRBD1 (5 bases). The V and J ends lost 1 base and 4 bases respectively, with 25 bases between them. This CDR3 comprises 18 residues. CDR1 is SQVTM, CDR2 ANQGSEA, per germline. This CDR3 is CSVEARRGTRVSGTEAFF. CDR3 DNA: TGCAGCGTTGAAGCGAGGAGAGGGACGAGGGTTTCGGGCACTGAAGCTTTCTTT.

This clonotype was seen more than once but under ten times. The rearrangement uses TRBV6-1 and TRBJ2-1; perhaps TRBD2 as D (6 bases). Germline lookup yields CDR1 MNHNS and CDR2 SASEGT. V shed 1 base and J shed 12 bases, with 13 bases lying between them. The length of the CDR3 is 13 residues. The CDR3 coding sequence is TGTGCCAGCAGTGAAGTTCGGGGGTCCGGGCAGTTCTTC. It translates to CASSEVRGSGQFF.

The chain is built from TRBV20-1 and TRBJ2-5; D gene ambiguous. Germline V gives CDR1 DFQATT, CDR2 SNEGSKA (reference sequence). V lost 3 bases and J lost 2, with 13 bases in between. This CDR3 comprises 14 residues. The CDR3 DNA follows: TGCAGTGCTAGTCATCCGAGAATACAAGAGACCCAGTACTTC. Protein product: CSASHPRIQETQYF.

This rearrangement joins TRBV5-1 to TRBJ2-3; 8 nucleotides agree with TRBD1. CDR1 and CDR2 (germline): SGHRS, YFSETQ. This CDR3 is 16 amino acids long. The ends lost 3 bases at V and 5 bases at J; junction bases unmatched: 11. CDR3 nucleotides: TGCGCCAGCAGCTGGGGGGCCCTCGACAGGGGAGATACGCAGTATTTT. Translating it yields CASSWGALDRGDTQYF. Variable domain in full (rest from reference TRBV5-1 and TRBJ2-3): KAGVTQTPRYLIKTRGQQVTLSCSPISGHRSVSWYQQTPGQGLQFLFEYFSETQRNKGNFPGRFSGRQFSNSRSEMNVSTLELGDSALYLCASSWGALDRGDTQYFGPGTRLTVL.

This chain connects TRBV5-1 to TRBJ2-7; weak D call: TRBD1 (6 bases). Trimming removed 2 bases from V and 5 bases from J, with 11 bases in between. This CDR3 spans 13 amino acids. The germline gives CDR1 SGHRS, CDR2 YFSETQ. CDR3 residues: CASSFGRGDEQYF. The CDR3 DNA sequence: TGCGCCAGCAGCTTCGGCAGGGGCGACGAGCAGTACTTC. The full variable domain, in which reference TRBV5-1 and TRBJ2-7 provide the parts outside the CDR3, is KAGVTQTPRYLIKTRGQQVTLSCSPISGHRSVSWYQQTPGQGLQFLFEYFSETQRNKGNFPGRFSGRQFSNSRSEMNVSTLELGDSALYLCASSFGRGDEQYFGPGTRLTVT.

This clonotype has just a few counts. The chain combines TRBV20-1 with TRBJ2-1; 8 bases map to TRBD2. Unmatched junction bases numbered 5, after V lost 0 bases and J lost 1 base. The CDR3 is made up of 16 amino acids. The germline gives CDR1 DFQATT, CDR2 SNEGSKA (reference sequence). CDR3 coding DNA: TGCAGTGCTAGAGATCAAAGCGGGGGTTCCTACAATGAGCAGTTCTTC. As protein: CSARDQSGGSYNEQFF.

This clonotype was counted a few times. This chain links TRBV12-3 or TRBV12-4 with TRBJ2-4, with D perhaps matching TRBD1 (5 bases). The CDR3 sequence is 15 residues long. The ends were cut back, 0 bases at V and 7 bases at J, with 13 bases in the middle. DNA for the CDR3: TGTGCCAGCAGTTTAGCGCGCAGGCCAGGGAACATTCAGTACTTC. This translates into CASSLARRPGNIQYF.

The chain has TRBV6-1 and TRBJ1-1, with 10 bases matching TRBD1. The CDR3 has 15 residues. Trimming cost V 5 bases and J 6 bases; bases outside gene matches: 9. Germline values: CDR1 MNHNS, CDR2 SASEGT. CDR3 loop: CASSPWGQGFSEAFF. In nucleotides, the CDR3 is TGTGCCAGCAGTCCCTGGGGACAGGGGTTTTCTGAAGCTTTCTTT.

This clonotype came up a few times. The chain employs TRBV6-2 or TRBV6-3 and TRBJ2-1; 8 bases map to TRBD2. After removal of 5 bases from V and 8 bases from J, the junction contained 17 bases not matched to a gene. CDR3 length: 17 amino acids. The germline gives CDR1 MNHEY, CDR2 SVGEGT. As DNA, the CDR3 is TGTGCCAGCAGTGACTTCCGACTAGCGCTAGGGAGGGATGAGCAGTTCTTC. It is translated as CASSDFRLALGRDEQFF.